The present entry profiles one T cell receptor beta chain with its context. Its antigen is still unknown. At one end the junction does not follow the germline gene, possibly because of a read error. This sample was taken from a study of cytomegalovirus exposure and HLA in healthy donors. General study results and limits: A later analysis linked a missense variant in DCLRE1C to the trimming of TCR beta V and J genes. Productive status was seen about 90% or about 30% of the time for most TCR beta V segments in an earlier analysis.

The PCR used 60 Vbeta and 13 Jbeta primers. Some clones are missing from TCRdb's copy, which holds only in-frame ones; the method was immunoSEQ multiplex PCR. The sample contains 150,000 to 200,000 clones, more than 85% of which appear only once. Each donor was healthy, and each was a bone marrow donor. What was sequenced was PBMCs. The TCR originated in a girl under three years old in good health and CMV-seronegative.

CDR3 nucleotide sequence: TGTGCCAGCAGTGAAGCAGCTCGACAGGGAACCTTC. This sequence encodes CASSEAARQGTF. The V and J genes are TRBV2 and TRBJ2-7; TRBD1 matches 7 bases. CDR3 size: 12 residues. Germline CDR1 is SNHLY and CDR2 is FYNNEI.